One and the same sample provided the 9 T cell receptor beta chains below, sequenced in a study of T cell repertoires in cytomegalovirus infection. TCRdb analysed the reads with MiXCR anew, one entry per CDR3 protein. The data show about 830,000 distinct CDR3 sequences, over 25% seen once. Their recognized antigens are unknown. The sample here was cultured CD8+ T cells from PBMCs, taken from culture after CMV antigen stimulation. The origin of the receptors is a human donor in good health (CMV status not recorded). Some clones in this sample may be carry-over from other donors' samples.

The chain carries TRBV3-1 and TRBJ2-4; maybe TRBD2 (7 bases). V dropped 7 bases and J dropped 8 bases, with 15 bases sitting between them. The CDR3 spans 13 residues. CDR1 and CDR2 from the germline V gene are LGHDT and YNNKEL (reference sequence). CDR3 amino acids: CASTLGGADIQYF. CDR3 nucleotides: TGTGCCAGCACCCTAGGGGGGGCAGACATTCAGTACTTC.

This rearrangement joins TRBV27 to TRBJ1-4; tentatively, D is TRBD1 (5 bases). CDR1 is MNHEY, CDR2 SMNVEV, per germline (reference sequence). The V gene lost 4 bases and the J gene lost 11 bases, with 17 bases spanning the gap. The CDR3 extends over 14 amino acids. CDR3 nucleotide sequence: TGTGCCAGCAGTTACGCACGGCTTGGGGGGAAACTGTTTTTT. It is translated as CASSYARLGGKLFF.

This chain links TRBV7-9 with TRBJ2-1; D is perhaps TRBD2 (7 bases). This CDR3 has 17 residues. The V end was cut by 2 bases, the J end by 1 base, with 15 bases between. Germline CDR1 reads SEHNR; CDR2 reads FQNEAQ (reference sequence). CDR3 amino acids: CASSLRDGGPSYNEQFF. The CDR3 region has the DNA TGTGCCAGCAGCTTAAGGGACGGGGGGCCTTCCTACAATGAGCAGTTCTTC.

Many counts were recorded for this clonotype. This chain connects TRBV7-2 to TRBJ1-6, with 8 bases matching TRBD1. V trimming: 3 bases; J trimming: 8 bases; junction bases outside the gene matches: 6. Germline CDR1 SGHTA, CDR2 FQGNSA. The CDR3 has 15 residues. This CDR3 is CASSFLTGADSPLHF. Written as DNA, the CDR3 is TGTGCCAGCAGCTTCTTGACAGGGGCGGATTCACCCCTCCACTTT.

This clonotype appeared a few times. At one boundary the junction diverges from the germline segment, which might be a read error. This sequence joins TRBV25-1 and TRBJ1-1, with D possibly matching TRBD1 (5 bases). The CDR3 spans 15 residues. In germline, CDR1 is MGHDK, CDR2 SYGVNS. CDR3 in amino acids: CASSKYLGVNTEAFF. CDR3 coding DNA: TGTGCCAGCAGTAAATATCTGGGGGTGAACACTGAAGCTTTCTTT.

V usage is TRBV20-1 and J usage is TRBJ2-7; D may be TRBD2 (5 bases). Germline CDR1 and CDR2: DFQATT and SNEGSKA (reference sequence). The CDR3 is 13 amino acids. The V end lost 2 bases, the J end lost 2 bases, and 10 bases lay between the germline ends. DNA of the CDR3: TGCAGTGCTAGATCGGGAACCACCTACGAGCAGTACGTC. Its protein is CSARSGTTYEQYV.

This clonotype has only one observation. V gene TRBV6-6 combines with J gene TRBJ1-1; possible D gene TRBD1, 5 bases. The CDR3 covers 15 residues. CDR1 is MNHNY and CDR2 is SVGAGI in the germline V gene (reference sequence). V lost 3 bases, J lost 1 base, and 12 bases lay in between. CDR3 in DNA: TGTGCCAGCAGTTATACAGGTCGGTGGAACACTGAAGCTTTCTTT. Protein product: CASSYTGRWNTEAFF.

DNA of the CDR3: TGTGCCAGCAGCGATACCCCGGGACTAGCGGGGGGCTATAGCACAGATACGCAGTATTTT. This codes for CASSDTPGLAGGYSTDTQYF. The chain recombines TRBV27 with TRBJ2-3; 15 bases line up with TRBD2. The germline CDR1 and CDR2 sequences are MNHEY and SMNVEV (reference sequence). V dropped 6 bases and J dropped 0; count of bases not matched to a gene: 13. This CDR3 has 20 residues.

This clonotype was picked up many times. This rearrangement joins TRBV6-1 to TRBJ2-3; no firm D call. Germline CDR1 reads MNHNS; CDR2 reads SASEGT. This CDR3 comprises 15 residues. V lost 3 bases, J lost 4 bases, and 14 bases lay in between. The CDR3 sequence is CASSDGRSYADTQYF. In DNA, the CDR3 is TGTGCCAGCAGTGACGGCCGGTCCTACGCAGATACGCAGTATTTT.